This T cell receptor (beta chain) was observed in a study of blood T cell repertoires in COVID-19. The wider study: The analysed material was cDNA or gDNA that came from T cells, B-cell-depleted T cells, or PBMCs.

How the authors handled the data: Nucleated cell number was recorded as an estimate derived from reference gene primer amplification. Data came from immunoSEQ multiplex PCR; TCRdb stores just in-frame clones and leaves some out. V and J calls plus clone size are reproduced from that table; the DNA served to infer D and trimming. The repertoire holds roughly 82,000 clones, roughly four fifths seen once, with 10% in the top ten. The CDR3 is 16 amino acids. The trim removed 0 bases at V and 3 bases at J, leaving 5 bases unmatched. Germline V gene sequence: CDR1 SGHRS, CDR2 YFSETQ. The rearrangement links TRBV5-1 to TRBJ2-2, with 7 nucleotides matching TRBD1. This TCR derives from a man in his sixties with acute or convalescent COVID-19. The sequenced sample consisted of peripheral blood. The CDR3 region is CASSLERQGHTGELFF. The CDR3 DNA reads TGCGCCAGCAGCTTGGAGCGACAGGGTCACACCGGGGAGCTGTTTTTT.